The next 21 T cell receptor beta chains were all read from a single sample in a study of beta chain features in type 1 diabetes. Study-wide findings and caveats: Patients with Type 1 diabetes showed moderately but significantly shorter TCRB CDR3s in all four CD4+ subsets.

As every portion of the isolated RNA was reverse transcribed, the sequencing read expressed TCRB transcripts. Sequencing used immunoSEQ multiplex PCR; TCRdb keeps in-frame clones, though not all of them. The table records 120,000 or so clones, 17% of them present only once. These receptors have no known antigen. The specimen was central memory CD4+ T cells from blood. These receptors all stem from a man younger than 35 with type 1 diabetes.

V is TRBV25-1 and J is TRBJ1-2; D unclear. CDR1 and CDR2 from the germline V gene are MGHDK and SYGVNS. The CDR3 length is 12 residues. V was trimmed by 6 bases and J by 4 bases, leaving 9 bases between them. This chain's CDR3 is CASSGSLYGYTF. The CDR3, as DNA: TGTGCCAGCAGCGGCAGCCTCTATGGCTACACCTTC.

The chain uses TRBV30 and TRBJ1-3; D unclear. The germline V gene encodes CDR1 GTSNPN and CDR2 SVGIG (reference sequence). This CDR3 has 13 amino acids. V shed 3 bases and J shed 0 bases, with 6 bases lying between them. For the CDR3, the DNA is TGTGCCTGGAGCCTGAACTCTGGAAACACCATATATTTT. Translation gives CAWSLNSGNTIYF.

The J gene is TRBJ2-5, the V gene TRBV5-8; TRBD1 matches at 7 bases. The CDR3 is 12 residues long. CDR1 and CDR2 from the germline V gene are SGHTS and YDEGEE. Trimming removed 3 bases from V and 10 bases from J; junction bases left unmatched: 6. The CDR3 is CASSSIRDSQYF. The CDR3, as DNA: TGTGCCAGCAGCTCGATACGGGACAGCCAGTACTTC.

This clone has more than one count but fewer than ten. The V and J genes are TRBV4-2 and TRBJ2-5; TRBD1 might be the D (7 bases). In germline, CDR1 is LGHNA, CDR2 YNFKEQ. The CDR3 is 17 amino acids. Trimming removed 0 bases from V and 0 bases from J, with 14 bases in between. In nucleotides, the CDR3 is TGTGCCAGCAGCCAAGATCTAGCAGGGGGGAACCAAGAGACCCAGTACTTC. Residues: CASSQDLAGGNQETQYF.

This clone was recorded a few times. The chain couples TRBV10-3 to TRBJ2-7, with TRBD2 matching over 12 bases. The CDR3 has 15 residues. V dropped 4 bases and J dropped 0; count of bases not matched to a gene: 1. Germline CDR1 ENHRY, CDR2 SYGVKD. In DNA form, the CDR3 reads TGTGCCATCAGTGGACTAGCGGGGGTCTCCTACGAGCAGTACTTC. This translates into CAISGLAGVSYEQYF.

This clone came up a few times. The chain uses TRBV5-4 and TRBJ1-1, with D possibly being TRBD1 (5 bases). The V end lost 0 bases, the J end lost 0 bases, and 12 bases lay between the germline ends. Germline CDR1 is SGHNT and CDR2 is YYREEE (reference sequence). This CDR3 has 16 residues. This CDR3 reads CASSLGQNLVNTEAFF. CDR3 nucleotides: TGTGCCAGCAGCTTGGGACAGAACTTGGTGAACACTGAAGCTTTCTTT. The whole variable domain, filled in from reference TRBV5-4 and TRBJ1-1, reads ETGVTQSPTHLIKTRGQQVTLRCSSQSGHNTVSWYQQALGQGPQFIFQYYREEENGRGNFPPRFSGLQFPNYSSELNVNALELDDSALYLCASSLGQNLVNTEAFFGQGTRLTVV.

A note on this clone: The sample carries other DNA sequences with the same CDR3. The genes are TRBV7-2 and TRBJ2-1; 7 bases fit TRBD2. The CDR3 spans 13 residues. The J segment lost 8 bases and the V segment lost 5 bases, leaving 6 bases of the junction unmatched. Germline CDR1 and CDR2: SGHTA and FQGNSA. CDR3 loop: CASSPGGGDEQFF. CDR3 sequence (DNA): TGTGCCAGCAGCCCGGGAGGCGGGGATGAGCAGTTCTTC.

Only a few counts were recorded for this clone. V gene TRBV5-1 combines with J gene TRBJ1-2, with D tentatively TRBD1 (5 bases). In germline, CDR1 is SGHRS, CDR2 YFSETQ. V was trimmed by 4 bases and J by 6 bases, leaving 25 bases between them. The CDR3 has 17 amino acids. CDR3 in amino acids: CASSNNIWGSDTHGYTF. In nucleotides, the CDR3 is TGCGCCAGCAGCAACAACATCTGGGGGTCAGACACTCATGGCTACACCTTC. Full variable domain (missing parts from reference TRBV5-1 and TRBJ1-2): KAGVTQTPRYLIKTRGQQVTLSCSPISGHRSVSWYQQTPGQGLQFLFEYFSETQRNKGNFPGRFSGRQFSNSRSEMNVSTLELGDSALYLCASSNNIWGSDTHGYTFGSGTRLTVV.

The chain has TRBV4-3 and TRBJ2-1; weak D call: TRBD1 (6 bases). Germline CDR1 reads LGHNA; CDR2 reads YSLEER. CDR3 size: 12 residues. V shed 0 bases and J shed 15 bases, with 12 bases lying between them. The CDR3 is CASSQEGASPFF. The CDR3 bases are TGCGCCAGCAGCCAAGAGGGGGCCAGCCCGTTCTTC.

The chain is built from TRBV15 and TRBJ1-4, with D maybe TRBD1 (5 bases). Germline values: CDR1 LNHNV, CDR2 YYDKDF (reference sequence). The CDR3 runs 15 residues. V lost 1 base, J lost 1 base, and 7 bases lay in between. The CDR3 here is CATSRATVTNEKLFF. DNA for the CDR3: TGTGCCACCAGCAGAGCGACAGTAACTAATGAAAAACTGTTTTTT.

This clone was observed a few times. The CDR3 loop is CASHGQGRTYEQYF. CDR3 in DNA: TGTGCCAGTCACGGGCAAGGGCGGACCTACGAGCAGTACTTC. The chain uses TRBV18 and TRBJ2-7; D ambiguous. Germline CDR1 KGHSH, CDR2 LQKENI. V was trimmed by 9 bases and J by 2 bases, leaving 17 bases between them. The CDR3 consists of 14 residues.

In this sample, this clone turned up many times. J is TRBJ2-1 and V is TRBV7-9, with TRBD2 identical over 7 bases. Unmatched junction bases numbered 9, after V lost 5 bases and J lost 8 bases. The length of the CDR3 is 14 residues. Germline CDR1 is SEHNR and CDR2 is FQNEAQ (reference sequence). CDR3 sequence: CASSPMTSMDEQFF. In nucleotides, the CDR3 is TGTGCCAGCAGCCCGATGACTAGCATGGATGAGCAGTTCTTC.

This clone has at least ten counts. The chain is built from TRBV14 and TRBJ1-1, with 9 positions matching TRBD1. The CDR3 totals 15 residues. With 4 bases clipped from V and 6 bases from J, the junction kept 9 bases outside the gene matches. The germline V gene encodes CDR1 SGHDN and CDR2 FVKESK. CDR3 bases: TGTGCCAGCAGCCCCCTCGGGACAGGGAGAGCTGAAGCTTTCTTT. It specifies CASSPLGTGRAEAFF.

This clone counts as medium-sized. The genes are TRBV10-3 and TRBJ2-7, with TRBD2 matching over 12 bases. Germline trimming cut 6 bases from V and 1 base from J; bases unmatched to any gene: 4. The germline V gene encodes CDR1 ENHRY and CDR2 SYGVKD. This CDR3 contains 15 residues. CDR3 amino acids: CAIRGTSGRSYEQYF. CDR3 in DNA: TGTGCCATCAGGGGTACTAGCGGGAGGTCCTACGAGCAGTACTTC.

This clone has more than one count but fewer than ten. The CDR3 DNA sequence: TGTGCCAGCAGCTCGAGGCCCACGGGAATATCGAAGAACACTGAAGCTTTCTTT. Translated, it gives CASSSRPTGISKNTEAFF. V gene TRBV7-2 combines with J gene TRBJ1-1; no clear D. Germline V lookup: CDR1 SGHTA, CDR2 FQGNSA. Trimming took off 4 bases at V and 1 base at J, with 22 bases between the two ends. CDR3 length equals 18 residues.

The chain joins TRBV28 to TRBJ1-5; possibly TRBD1 for D (5 bases). V was clipped by 7 bases and J by 2 bases, with 9 bases between them. The CDR3 loop spans 13 amino acids. Germline CDR1 MDHEN, CDR2 SYDVKM. The CDR3 DNA sequence: TGTGCCAGCACGCAGGGCGGCAATCAGCCCCAGCATTTT. Translated: CASTQGGNQPQHF.

This clone showed up just a few times. The CDR3: CASSLPGGDYGYTF. In nucleotides, the CDR3 is TGCGCCAGCAGTCTCCCCGGAGGGGACTATGGCTACACCTTC. The rearrangement joins TRBV5-1 to TRBJ1-2, with D tentatively TRBD1 (5 bases). Looked up from germline, CDR1 is SGHRS and CDR2 is YFSETQ. V lost 5 bases, J lost 3 bases, and 14 bases lay in between. The CDR3 runs to 14 residues.

This clone occurred a few times. The chain joins TRBV30 to TRBJ2-3; D perhaps matches TRBD2 (7 bases). CDR1 is GTSNPN and CDR2 is SVGIG in the germline V gene (reference sequence). Trimming took off 1 base at V and 2 bases at J, with 13 bases between the two ends. CDR3 length equals 15 residues. The CDR3 sequence: CAWSGAGAYTDTQYF. The CDR3 coding sequence is TGTGCCTGGAGTGGGGCGGGGGCCTACACAGATACGCAGTATTTT.

This clone appeared a few times. V gene TRBV13 combines with J gene TRBJ2-2; 9 bases agree with TRBD2. Germline values: CDR1 PRHDT, CDR2 FYEKMQ (reference sequence). This CDR3 comprises 16 residues. Losses at the gene ends were 3 bases for V and 6 bases for J; bases not matched to a gene: 8. CDR3 loop: CASSFRTSARAGELFF. DNA for the CDR3: TGTGCCAGCAGCTTTAGGACTAGCGCAAGGGCCGGGGAGCTGTTTTTT.

CDR3 loop: CAWRLPGTVSYEQYF. CDR3 DNA sequence: TGTGCCTGGAGACTGCCCGGGACAGTTTCCTACGAGCAGTACTTC. The rearrangement uses TRBV30 and TRBJ2-7, with 7 bases identical to TRBD1. Germline-derived CDR1 and CDR2 are GTSNPN and SVGIG (reference sequence). This CDR3 spans 15 amino acids. V trimming: 3 bases; J trimming: 1 base; junction bases outside the gene matches: 9.

To note about this clone: Since a much larger clone is just one base distant, this may be a read error. J is TRBJ2-1 and V is TRBV30; 7 nucleotides match TRBD2. The CDR3 is 14 amino acids. Germline CDR1 GTSNPN, CDR2 SVGIG (reference sequence). V lost 1 base, J lost 9 bases, and 9 bases stayed unmatched. The CDR3 DNA reads TGTGCCTGGAGTGAACCGGGACTACGTGGTGAGCAGTTCTTC. It translates to CAWSEPGLRGEQFF.